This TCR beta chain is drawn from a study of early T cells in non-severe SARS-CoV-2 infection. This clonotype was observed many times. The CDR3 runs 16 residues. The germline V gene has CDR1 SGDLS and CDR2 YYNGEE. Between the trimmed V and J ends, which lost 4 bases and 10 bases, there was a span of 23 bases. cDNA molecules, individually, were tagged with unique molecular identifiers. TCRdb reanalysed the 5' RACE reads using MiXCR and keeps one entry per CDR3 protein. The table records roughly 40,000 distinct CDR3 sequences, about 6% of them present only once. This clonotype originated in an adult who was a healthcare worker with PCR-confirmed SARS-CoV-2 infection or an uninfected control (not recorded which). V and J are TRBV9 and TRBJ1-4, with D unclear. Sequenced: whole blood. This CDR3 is CASSPRETPSKGKLFF. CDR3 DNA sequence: TGTGCCAGCAGCCCAAGGGAAACCCCCTCCAAGGGAAAACTGTTTTTT.